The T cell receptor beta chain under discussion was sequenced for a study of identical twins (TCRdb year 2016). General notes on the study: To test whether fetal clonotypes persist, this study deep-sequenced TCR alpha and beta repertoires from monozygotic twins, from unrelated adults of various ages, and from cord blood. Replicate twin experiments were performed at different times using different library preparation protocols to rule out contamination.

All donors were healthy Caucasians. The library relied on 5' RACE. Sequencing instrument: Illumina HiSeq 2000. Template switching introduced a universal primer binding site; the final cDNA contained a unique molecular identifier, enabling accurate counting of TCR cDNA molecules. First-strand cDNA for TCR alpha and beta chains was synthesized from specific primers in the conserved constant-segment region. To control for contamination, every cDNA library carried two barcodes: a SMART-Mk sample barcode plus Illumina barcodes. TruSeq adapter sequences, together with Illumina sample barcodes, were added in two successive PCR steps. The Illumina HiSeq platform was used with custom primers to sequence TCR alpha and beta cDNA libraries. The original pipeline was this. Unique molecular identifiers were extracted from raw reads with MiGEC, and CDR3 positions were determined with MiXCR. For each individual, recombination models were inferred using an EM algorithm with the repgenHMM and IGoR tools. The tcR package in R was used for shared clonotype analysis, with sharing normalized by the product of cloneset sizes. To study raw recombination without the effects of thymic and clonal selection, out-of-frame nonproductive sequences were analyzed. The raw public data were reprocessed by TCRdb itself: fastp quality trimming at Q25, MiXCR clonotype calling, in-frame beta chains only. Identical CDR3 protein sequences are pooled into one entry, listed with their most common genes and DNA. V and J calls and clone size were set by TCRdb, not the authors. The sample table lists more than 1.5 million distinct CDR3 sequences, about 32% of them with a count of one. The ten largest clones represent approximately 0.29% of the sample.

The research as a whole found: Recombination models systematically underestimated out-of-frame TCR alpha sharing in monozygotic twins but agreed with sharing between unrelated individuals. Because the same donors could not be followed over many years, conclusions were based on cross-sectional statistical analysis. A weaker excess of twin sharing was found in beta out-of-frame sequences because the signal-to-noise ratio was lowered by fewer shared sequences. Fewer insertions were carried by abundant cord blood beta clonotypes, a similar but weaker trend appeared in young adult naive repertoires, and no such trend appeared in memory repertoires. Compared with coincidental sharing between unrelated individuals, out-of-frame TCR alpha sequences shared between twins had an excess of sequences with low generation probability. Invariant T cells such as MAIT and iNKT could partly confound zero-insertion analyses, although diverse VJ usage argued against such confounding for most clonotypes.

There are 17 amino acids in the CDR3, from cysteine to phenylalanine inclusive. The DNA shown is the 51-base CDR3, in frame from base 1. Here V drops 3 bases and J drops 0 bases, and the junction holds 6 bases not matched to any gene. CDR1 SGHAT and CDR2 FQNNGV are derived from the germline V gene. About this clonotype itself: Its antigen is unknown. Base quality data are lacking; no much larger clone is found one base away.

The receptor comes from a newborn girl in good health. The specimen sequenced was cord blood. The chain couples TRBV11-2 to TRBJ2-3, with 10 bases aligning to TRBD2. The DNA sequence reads TGTGCCAGCAGCTTCCGACTAGCGGGTGATAGCACAGATACGCAGTATTTT. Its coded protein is CASSFRLAGDSTDTQYF. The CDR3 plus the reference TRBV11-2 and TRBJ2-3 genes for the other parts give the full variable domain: EAGVAQSPRYKIIEKRQSVAFWCNPISGHATLYWYQQILGQGPKLLIQFQNNGVVDDSQLPKDRFSAERLKGVDSTLKIQPAKLEDSAVYLCASSFRLAGDSTDTQYFGPGTRLTVL.